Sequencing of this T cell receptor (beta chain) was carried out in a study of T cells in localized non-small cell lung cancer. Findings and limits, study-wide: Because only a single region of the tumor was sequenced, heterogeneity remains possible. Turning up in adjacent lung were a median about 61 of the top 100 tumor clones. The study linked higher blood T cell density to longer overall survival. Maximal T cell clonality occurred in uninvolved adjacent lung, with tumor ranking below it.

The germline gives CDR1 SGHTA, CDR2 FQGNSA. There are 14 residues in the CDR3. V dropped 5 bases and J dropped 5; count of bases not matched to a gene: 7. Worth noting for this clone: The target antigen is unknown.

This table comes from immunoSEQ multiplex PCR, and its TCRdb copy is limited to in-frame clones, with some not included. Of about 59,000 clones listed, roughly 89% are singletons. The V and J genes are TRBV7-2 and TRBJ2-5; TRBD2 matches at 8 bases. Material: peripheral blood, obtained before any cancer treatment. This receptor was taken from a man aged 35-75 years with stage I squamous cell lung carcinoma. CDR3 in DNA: TGTGCCAGCAGCCGCCGGGGGGGCCGGGAGACCCAGTACTTC. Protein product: CASSRRGGRETQYF.